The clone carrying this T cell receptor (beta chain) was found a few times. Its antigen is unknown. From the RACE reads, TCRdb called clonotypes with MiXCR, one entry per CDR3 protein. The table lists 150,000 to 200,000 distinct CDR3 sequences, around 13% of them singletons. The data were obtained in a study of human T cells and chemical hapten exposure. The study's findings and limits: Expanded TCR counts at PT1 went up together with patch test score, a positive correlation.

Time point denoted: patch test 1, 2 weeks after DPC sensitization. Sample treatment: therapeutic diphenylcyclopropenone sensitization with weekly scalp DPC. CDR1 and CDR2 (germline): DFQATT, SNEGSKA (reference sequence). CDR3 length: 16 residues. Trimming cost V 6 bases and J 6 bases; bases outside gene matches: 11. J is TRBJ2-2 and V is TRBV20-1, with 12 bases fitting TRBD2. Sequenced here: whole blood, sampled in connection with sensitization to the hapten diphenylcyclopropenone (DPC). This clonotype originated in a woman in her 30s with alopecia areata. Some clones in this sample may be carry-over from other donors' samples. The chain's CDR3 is CSARLAGERGPGELFF. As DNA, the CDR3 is TGCAGTGCGCGACTAGCGGGAGAGAGGGGCCCCGGGGAGCTGTTTTTT.